The source of this T cell receptor (beta chain) is a study of cytomegalovirus exposure and HLA in healthy donors. Germline lookup yields CDR1 LNHDA and CDR2 SQIVND (reference sequence). The length of the CDR3 is 18 residues. Trimming took 3 bases from V and 4 from J; bases not matched to a gene: 10. Some clones are missing from TCRdb's copy, which holds only in-frame ones; the method was immunoSEQ multiplex PCR. The sample records roughly 60,000 clones, 85% to 95% being singletons. Worth noting for this clone: The antigen is not known.

Broader study findings: According to a subsequent analysis, TCR clusters identified in the first cohort showed a tendency to co-occur across the approximately 120 validation repertoires.

The chain combines TRBV19 with TRBJ2-1; 12 bases align to TRBD2. Sequenced input: PBMCs. The sequence was collected from a man between 18 and 35 years old in good health and CMV-seronegative. The CDR3 nucleotides are TGTGCCAGTAGTATCGCCGATGAAACTAGCGGGAGGTACAATGAGCAGTTCTTC. Encoded protein: CASSIADETSGRYNEQFF.